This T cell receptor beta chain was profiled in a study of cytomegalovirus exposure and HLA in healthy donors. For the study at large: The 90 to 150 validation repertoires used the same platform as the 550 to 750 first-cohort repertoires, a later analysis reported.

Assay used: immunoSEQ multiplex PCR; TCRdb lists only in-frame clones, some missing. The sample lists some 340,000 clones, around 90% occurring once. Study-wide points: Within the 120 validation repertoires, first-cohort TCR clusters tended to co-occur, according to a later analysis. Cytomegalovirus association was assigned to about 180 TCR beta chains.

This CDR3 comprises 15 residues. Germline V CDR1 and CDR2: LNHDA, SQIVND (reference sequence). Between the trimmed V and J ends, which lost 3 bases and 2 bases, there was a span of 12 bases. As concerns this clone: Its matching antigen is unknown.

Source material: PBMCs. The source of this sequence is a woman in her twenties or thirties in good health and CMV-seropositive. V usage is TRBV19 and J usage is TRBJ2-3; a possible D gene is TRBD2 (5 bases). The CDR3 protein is CASSISRGFTDTQYF. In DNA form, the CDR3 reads TGTGCCAGTAGTATTAGCCGGGGATTCACAGATACGCAGTATTTT. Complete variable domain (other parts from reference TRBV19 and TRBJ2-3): DGGITQSPKYLFRKEGQNVTLSCEQNLNHDAMYWYRQDPGQGLRLIYYSQIVNDFQKGDIAEGYSVSREKKESFPLTVTSAQKNPTAFYLCASSISRGFTDTQYFGPGTRLTVL.